The 12 T cell receptor beta chains presented below share a single source sample, sequenced in a study of T cell responses to AZD1222 COVID-19 vaccine. TCRdb's table, derived via immunoSEQ multiplex PCR, lists solely in-frame clones and lacks some. Here the sample spans some 140,000 clones, 86% being singletons. Material: peripheral blood, obtained on day 0 of MenACWY control vaccination. These TCRs come from an adult in good health.

This clone was found a few times. The V call is TRBV6-2 or TRBV6-3, the J call TRBJ2-7; 8 nucleotides align to TRBD1. The junction had 10 bases not matched to a gene; V was cut back by 2 bases and J by 7 bases. The germline V gene encodes CDR1 MNHEY and CDR2 SVGEGT. This CDR3 has 15 residues. The DNA for the CDR3 is TGTGCCAGCAGTTACGGGTTCGGCAGGGGGCGGGAGCAGTACTTC. It encodes CASSYGFGRGREQYF.

This clone has just one count. The genes are TRBV30 and TRBJ2-1, with D possibly being TRBD1 (6 bases). Trimming pared 2 bases from V and 9 bases from J, leaving 17 bases between. The CDR3 loop spans 14 amino acids. Germline CDR1 reads GTSNPN; CDR2 reads SVGIG (reference sequence). The CDR3 spells CAWSNLAGEREQFF. The DNA for the CDR3 is TGTGCCTGGAGTAACCTAGCAGGGGAACGTGAGCAGTTCTTC.

CDR3 amino acids: CASSQGPTQETQYF. CDR3 DNA: TGCGCCAGCAGCCAGGGACCAACGCAAGAGACCCAGTACTTC. The chain employs TRBV4-1 and TRBJ2-5, with D perhaps given as TRBD1 or TRBD2 (5 bases each). V shed 3 bases and J shed 2 bases, with 10 bases lying between them. The CDR3 loop spans 14 amino acids. CDR1 MGHRA and CDR2 YSYEKL come from the germline V gene.

The chain employs TRBV25-1 and TRBJ2-1; TRBD1 is a possible D gene (6 bases). This CDR3 has 15 residues. CDR1 is MGHDK, CDR2 SYGVNS, per germline. Trimming left V 1 base short and J 3 bases short, with 10 bases between. CDR3 DNA: TGTGCCAGCAGTGAATTAGGCAGGGGCTACAATGAGCAGTTCTTC. It encodes CASSELGRGYNEQFF.

V gene TRBV6-1 combines with J gene TRBJ1-3; D is unclear. Germline CDR1 is MNHNS and CDR2 is SASEGT. Trimming pared 0 bases from V and 4 bases from J, leaving 10 bases between. The CDR3 totals 15 residues. The CDR3 here is CASSEAMVIGNTIYF. DNA of the CDR3: TGTGCCAGCAGTGAAGCTATGGTAATAGGAAACACCATATATTTT.

V and J are TRBV9 and TRBJ2-7; D unresolved. Germline V lookup: CDR1 SGDLS, CDR2 YYNGEE. The CDR3 length is 16 residues. Trimming left V 1 base short and J 0 bases short, with 14 bases between. CDR3 sequence (DNA): TGTGCCAGCAGCGTAAGAAGTTCTCCGAGCTCCTACGAGCAGTACTTC. It is translated as CASSVRSSPSSYEQYF. The full variable domain, rest sourced from reference TRBV9 and TRBJ2-7, is DSGVTQTPKHLITATGQRVTLRCSPRSGDLSVYWYQQSLDQGLQFLIQYYNGEERAKGNILERFSAQQFPDLHSELNLSSLELGDSALYFCASSVRSSPSSYEQYFGPGTRLTVT.

The gene calls are TRBV6-5 and TRBJ2-3, with TRBD1 identical over 10 bases. V shed 10 bases, J shed 2 bases, and the junction held 9 bases outside the gene matches. Looked up from germline, CDR1 is MNHEY and CDR2 is SVGAGI. The CDR3 length is 15 residues. CDR3 amino acids: CATTAGTGATDTQYF. Written as DNA, the CDR3 is TGTGCCACCACTGCGGGGACAGGGGCCACAGATACGCAGTATTTT.

Here the CDR3 reads CASSPFRIAGQNTGELFF. The DNA of the CDR3 is TGTGCCAGCAGTCCGTTTCGGATAGCGGGGCAAAACACCGGGGAGCTGTTTTTT. The genes are TRBV28 and TRBJ2-2; 8 bases map to TRBD2. The length of the CDR3 is 18 residues. Per the germline V gene, CDR1 is MDHEN and CDR2 is SYDVKM. V trimming: 5 bases; J trimming: 2 bases; junction bases outside the gene matches: 13.

V and J are TRBV19 and TRBJ2-6; 7 nucleotides match TRBD1. Losses at the gene ends were 4 bases for V and 0 bases for J; bases not matched to a gene: 6. In germline, CDR1 is LNHDA, CDR2 SQIVND (reference sequence). This CDR3 is built from 17 residues. In DNA form, the CDR3 reads TGTGCCAGTAGTACGGGACAGTTTAACTCTGGGGCCAACGTCCTGACTTTC. This sequence encodes CASSTGQFNSGANVLTF.

The gene calls are TRBV4-1 and TRBJ1-2; 7 nucleotides agree with TRBD1. Trimming took 0 bases from V and 2 from J; bases not matched to a gene: 3. The CDR3 has 15 amino acids. Germline CDR1 reads MGHRA; CDR2 reads YSYEKL. For the CDR3, the DNA is TGCGCCAGCAGCCAAGACTTGACAGGGAACTATGGCTACACCTTC. It yields the protein CASSQDLTGNYGYTF.

V and J are TRBV4-3 and TRBJ2-3; D is ambiguous. The germline V gene encodes CDR1 LGHNA and CDR2 YSLEER. The length of the CDR3 is 17 residues. Deletions cut 0 bases from V and 2 bases from J, with 15 bases between. This CDR3 is CASSQDPQYGNTDTQYF. The CDR3, as DNA: TGCGCCAGCAGCCAAGATCCCCAATATGGTAACACAGATACGCAGTATTTT.

The rearrangement uses TRBV18 and TRBJ1-1; D gene uncertain. The CDR3 has 15 amino acids. Germline V gene data show CDR1 as KGHSH and CDR2 as LQKENI. With 6 bases removed from V and 0 bases from J, the gap between germline ends came to 14 bases. The CDR3 sequence: CASSPNPAVNTEAFF. CDR3 nucleotides: TGTGCCAGCTCCCCGAACCCGGCCGTGAACACTGAAGCTTTCTTT.